The clone carrying this TCR beta chain was seen once. Every subset's genomic DNA went evenly onto several immunoSEQ plates. TCRdb's table, derived via immunoSEQ multiplex PCR, lists solely in-frame clones and lacks some. The sample consists of roughly 490,000 clones, 70% to 80% of them appearing once. This specimen belongs to a study of shared clonotypes between healthy human individuals. V dropped 7 bases and J dropped 5; count of bases not matched to a gene: 10. The germline gives CDR1 MNHEY, CDR2 SVGAGI. This CDR3 spans 14 amino acids. The J gene is TRBJ1-1, the V gene TRBV6-5; 7 positions match TRBD1. The sequenced sample consisted of PBMCs. This clonotype was obtained from a woman between 40 and 55 years old in good health. Some clones in this sample may be carry-over from other donors' samples. This chain's CDR3 is CASTRGWGETEAFF. DNA of the CDR3: TGTGCCAGCACCAGGGGGTGGGGAGAAACTGAAGCTTTCTTT.